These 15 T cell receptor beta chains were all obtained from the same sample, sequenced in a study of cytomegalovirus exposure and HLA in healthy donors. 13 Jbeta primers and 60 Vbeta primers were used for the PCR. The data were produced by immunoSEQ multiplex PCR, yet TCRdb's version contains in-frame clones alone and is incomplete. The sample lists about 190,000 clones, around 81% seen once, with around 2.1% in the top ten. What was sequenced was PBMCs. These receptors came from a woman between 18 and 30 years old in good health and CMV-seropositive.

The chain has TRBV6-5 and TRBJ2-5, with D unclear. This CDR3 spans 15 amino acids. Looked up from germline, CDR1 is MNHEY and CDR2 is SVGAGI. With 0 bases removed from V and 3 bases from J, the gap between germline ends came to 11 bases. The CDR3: CASSYSGSSKETQYF. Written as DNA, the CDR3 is TGTGCCAGCAGTTACTCGGGCAGCTCGAAAGAGACCCAGTACTTC.

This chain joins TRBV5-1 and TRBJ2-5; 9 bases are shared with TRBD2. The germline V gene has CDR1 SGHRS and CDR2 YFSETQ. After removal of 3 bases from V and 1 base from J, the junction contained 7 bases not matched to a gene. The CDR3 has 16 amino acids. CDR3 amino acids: CASSWRSGGPQETQYF. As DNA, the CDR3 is TGCGCCAGCAGCTGGCGGAGCGGGGGGCCCCAAGAGACCCAGTACTTC.

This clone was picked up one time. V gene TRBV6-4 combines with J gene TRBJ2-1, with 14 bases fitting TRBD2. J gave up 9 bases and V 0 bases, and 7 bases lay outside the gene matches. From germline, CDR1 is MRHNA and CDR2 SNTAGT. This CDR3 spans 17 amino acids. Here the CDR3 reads CASSDSLTSGGASEQFF. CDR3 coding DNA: TGTGCCAGCAGTGACTCGTTGACTAGCGGGGGGGCAAGTGAGCAGTTCTTC.

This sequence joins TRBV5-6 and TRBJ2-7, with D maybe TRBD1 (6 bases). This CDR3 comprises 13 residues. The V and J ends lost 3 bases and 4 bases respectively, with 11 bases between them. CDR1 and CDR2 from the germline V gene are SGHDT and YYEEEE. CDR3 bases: TGTGCCAGCAGCTGGGGGCTAACTTACGAGCAGTACTTC. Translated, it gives CASSWGLTYEQYF. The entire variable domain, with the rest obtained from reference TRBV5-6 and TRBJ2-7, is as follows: DAGVTQSPTHLIKTRGQQVTLRCSPKSGHDTVSWYQQALGQGPQFIFQYYEEEERQRGNFPDRFSGHQFPNYSSELNVNALLLGDSALYLCASSWGLTYEQYFGPGTRLTVT.

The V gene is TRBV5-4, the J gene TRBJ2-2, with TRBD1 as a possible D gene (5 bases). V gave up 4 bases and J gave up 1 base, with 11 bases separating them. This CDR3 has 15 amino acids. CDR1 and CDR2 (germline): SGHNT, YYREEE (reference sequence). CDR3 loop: CASSTDSLNTGELFF. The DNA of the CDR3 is TGTGCCAGCAGCACCGACAGTTTGAACACCGGGGAGCTGTTTTTT.

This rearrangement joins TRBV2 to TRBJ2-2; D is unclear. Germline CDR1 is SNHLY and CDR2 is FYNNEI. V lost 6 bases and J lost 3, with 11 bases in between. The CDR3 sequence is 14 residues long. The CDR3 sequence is CASRQRIDTGELFF. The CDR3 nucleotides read TGTGCCAGCAGGCAGCGTATTGACACCGGGGAGCTGTTTTTT. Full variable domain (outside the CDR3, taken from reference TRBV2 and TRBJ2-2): EPEVTQTPSHQVTQMGQEVILRCVPISNHLYFYWYRQILGQKVEFLVSFYNNEISEKSEIFDDQFSVERPDGSNFTLKIRSTKLEDSAMYFCASRQRIDTGELFFGEGSRLTVL.

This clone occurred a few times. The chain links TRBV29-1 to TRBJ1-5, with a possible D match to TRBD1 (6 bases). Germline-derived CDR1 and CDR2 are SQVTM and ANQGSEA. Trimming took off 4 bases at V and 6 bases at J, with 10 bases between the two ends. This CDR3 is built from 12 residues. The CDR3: CSVAGVGQPQHF. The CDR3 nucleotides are TGCAGCGTTGCAGGGGTCGGTCAGCCCCAGCATTTT.

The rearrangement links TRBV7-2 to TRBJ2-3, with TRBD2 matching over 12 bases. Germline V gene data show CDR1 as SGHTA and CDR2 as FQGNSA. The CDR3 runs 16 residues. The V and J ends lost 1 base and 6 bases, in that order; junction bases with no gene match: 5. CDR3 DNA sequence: TGTGCCAGCAGCTTAGTGGCTAGCGGGGGGGCGGATACGCAGTATTTT. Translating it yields CASSLVASGGADTQYF.

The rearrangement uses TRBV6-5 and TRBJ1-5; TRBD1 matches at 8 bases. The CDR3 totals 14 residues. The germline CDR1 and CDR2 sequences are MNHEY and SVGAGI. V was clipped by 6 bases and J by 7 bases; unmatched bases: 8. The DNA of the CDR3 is TGTGCCAGCAGCCCCGGACAGGGAGGGCAGCCCCAGCATTTT. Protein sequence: CASSPGQGGQPQHF.

CDR3 DNA: TGTGCCAGCAGCTCGACAGGCCGGGCCCTCCACTTT. Encoded protein: CASSSTGRALHF. The chain combines TRBV5-6 with TRBJ1-6, with a weak D call TRBD1 (6 bases). The CDR3 consists of 12 residues. The germline CDR1 and CDR2 sequences are SGHDT and YYEEEE. Trimming took off 3 bases at V and 14 bases at J, with 12 bases between the two ends.

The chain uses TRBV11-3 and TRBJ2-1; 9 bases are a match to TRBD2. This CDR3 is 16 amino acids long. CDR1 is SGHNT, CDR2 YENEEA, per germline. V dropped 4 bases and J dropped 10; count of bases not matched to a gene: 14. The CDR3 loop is CASSSENGASGDEQFF. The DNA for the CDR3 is TGTGCCAGCAGCTCAGAAAACGGGGCTAGCGGGGACGAGCAGTTCTTC. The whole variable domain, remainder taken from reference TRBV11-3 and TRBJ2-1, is EAGVVQSPRYKIIEKKQPVAFWCNPISGHNTLYWYLQNLGQGPELLIRYENEEAVDDSQLPKDRFSAERLKGVDSTLKIQPAELGDSAVYLCASSSENGASGDEQFFGPGTRLTVL.

CDR3 sequence (DNA): TGCGCCAGCAGCCAAGGGGGGGGCGGGGACCGCGATACGCAGTATTTT. Protein product: CASSQGGGGDRDTQYF. This chain joins TRBV4-3 and TRBJ2-3, with D possibly TRBD2 on 7 matching bases. The CDR3 contains 16 residues. V lost 1 base, J lost 6 bases, and 17 bases lay in between. In germline, CDR1 is LGHNA, CDR2 YSLEER.

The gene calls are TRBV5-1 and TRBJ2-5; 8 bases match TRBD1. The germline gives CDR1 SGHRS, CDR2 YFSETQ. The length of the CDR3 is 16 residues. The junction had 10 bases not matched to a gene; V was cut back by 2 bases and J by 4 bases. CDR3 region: CASSFLSQGGSETQYF. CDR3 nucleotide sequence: TGCGCCAGCAGCTTTCTGTCACAGGGGGGTTCAGAGACCCAGTACTTC.

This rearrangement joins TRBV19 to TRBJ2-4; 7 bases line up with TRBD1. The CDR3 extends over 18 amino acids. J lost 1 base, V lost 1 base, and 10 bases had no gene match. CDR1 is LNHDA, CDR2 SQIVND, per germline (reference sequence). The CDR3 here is CASSIGRQGVGAKNIQYF. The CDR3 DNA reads TGTGCCAGTAGTATAGGTAGACAGGGTGTGGGTGCCAAAAACATTCAGTACTTC.

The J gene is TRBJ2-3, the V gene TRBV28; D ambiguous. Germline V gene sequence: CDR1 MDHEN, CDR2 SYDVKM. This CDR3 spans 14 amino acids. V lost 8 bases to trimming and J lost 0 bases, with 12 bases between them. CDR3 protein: CASESLLSTDTQYF. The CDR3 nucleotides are TGTGCCAGCGAATCCCTACTGAGCACAGATACGCAGTATTTT.